This T cell receptor (beta chain) was captured in a study of T cells after yellow fever vaccination. Study-wide background: Preparation of fractions with low cell numbers was performed using SMART-Seq v4 Ultra Low Input.

Study-wide findings and caveats: Among primary-vaccination clones, most reappeared after the booster, at about 95% for CD4 and more than 75% for CD8. The presence of abundant clonotypes contaminating from the bulk population was possible in FACS-sorted repertoires.

Synthesis of TCR cDNA relied on 5'RACE template switching, which attached a universal primer site and UMIs. TCRdb recomputed calls from the 5' RACE reads with MiXCR, one row per CDR3 protein. The table includes 500,000 to 650,000 distinct CDR3 sequences, around an eighth detected once. To note about this clonotype: What it binds is not known. At one boundary the junction diverges from the germline segment, which might be a read error.

Germline V CDR1 and CDR2: MDHEN, SYDVKM. The CDR3 spans 12 residues. The material was PBMCs, obtained on the day of the yellow fever booster vaccination. The chain links TRBV28 to TRBJ2-7; possibly TRBD2 for D (5 bases). The receptor comes from a man in his thirties or forties who received the YFV17D yellow fever vaccine. The CDR3 DNA follows: TGTGCCAGCAGTTCTTCCTCGCGGCTCACTAGGTTC. Amino acids: CASSSSSRLTRF.